This T cell receptor beta chain was profiled in a study of cytomegalovirus exposure and HLA in healthy donors (dated by TCRdb to about 2017). About the full investigation: In an earlier analysis of roughly 590 of the donors, less than 350 Gb of sequence data and some 120 million unique TCR beta sequences from roughly 200 million T cells were reported. An early release that covered around 590 HLA-typed donors contained around 330 gigabases of sequencing data and 85 million to 100 million unique TCR sequences. The genetic ancestry cluster associated with self-reported Caucasian donors included roughly four fifths of the 350 to 500 genotyped donors. The aim of the study was to test whether cataloging public T cell receptors could identify signatures of past pathogen exposure. The study profiled the T cell repertoires of about 640 subjects by immunosequencing and related them to cytomegalovirus serostatus. Besides the first cohort of approximately 710 subjects, a separate validation cohort made up of roughly 120 different subjects was used. To predict cytomegalovirus infection status, the study combined high-throughput TCR immunosequencing, statistical association of individual TCRs with disease status, and machine learning. A later analysis re-analyzed previously published TCR beta repertoires from 666 donors and added high-resolution HLA genotyping to study TCR occurrence patterns. In the later analysis, no new phenotypic data were used to find candidate immune exposures; instead, reliance was placed on TCR beta sequences and their occurrence across donors. An earlier analysis of some 600 of the donors applied high-throughput TCR beta sequencing to assess whether each TCR beta V gene segment acted as functional or pseudogenic. Donor age, sex, ethnicity and CMV serostatus were collected together with the repertoire data. A later genetic analysis took genome-wide SNP genotypes for about 65% of the 666 donors and used that subset as a discovery cohort. Every repertoire in the discovery cohort had been generated on one and the same sequencing platform. HLA typing included class I and class II loci at four-digit resolution. The number of donors typed differed by locus, with roughly 620-630 for A, B, C, DRB1 and DQB1, more than 500 for DQA1, 600 to 610 for DPA1, and around 460 for DPB1. Because of strong linkage in the cohort, 4 to 6 DR-DQ haplotypes were treated as single units for association and clustering. Among 300 to 500 genotyped donors of the cohort, an average of about 240,000 unique TCR beta nucleotide sequences was sequenced per donor, of which approximately 18% were non-productive.

The cohort was made up of 666 healthy bone marrow donors. At the time of sampling, all cohort members were nominally healthy, though unrecorded immune exposures were likely present. The donor tested CMV seronegative, placing the donor among the 352 seronegative members of the cohort. Each donor provided a peripheral blood sample, and peripheral blood mononuclear cells were used for TCR beta sequencing. The Qiagen DNeasy Blood Extraction Kit was used to extract genomic DNA from the blood cell samples. Points the paper makes about the study in general: The classifier was reported to diagnose cytomegalovirus status with high specificity and sensitivity in both the original and validation cohorts. According to the authors, the approach could potentially be generalized to other disease states and immunological phenotypes. CMV serostatus was the only immune exposure information available for the cohort. An association between a missense DCLRE1C variant and V-gene and J-gene trimming of TCR beta chains was found in a later genetic analysis and replicated in an independent cohort. In vitro tests confirmed that a few of the cytomegalovirus-associated TCR beta chains recognize cytomegalovirus antigens. In a later analysis, TCR association rates were found to vary across HLA loci, with the most associated TCRs seen for DRB1 alleles and the fewest for HLA-C alleles. Linkage disequilibrium might explain the correlated functional status among segregating V segments, but an unknown experimental factor could not be ruled out. The sequencing pipeline was judged likely to have produced a cluster of highly shared sequence variants as a technical artifact. A later genetic analysis reported fewer N-insertions in productive TCRs among donors in an Asian-associated ancestry cluster than the approximately 670-donor mean. Several of the top co-occurrence clusters appeared to be linked to parvovirus B19, influenza, CMV and Epstein-Barr virus, according to a later analysis. The cohort was sequenced for TCR beta chains only, and without alpha or paired-chain data the features that could be detected were limited. A further reported finding was that TCR beta sequences accurately predicted the HLA-A and HLA-B alleles for most subjects in the first cohort. Presence/absence analyses assumed roughly uniform sequencing depth across donors, an assumption that may not hold. An earlier analysis of approximately 500 of the donors showed that most TCR beta V segments appeared in productive rearrangements either about 87% or about 30% of the time, which broadly matched IMGT annotations. While some public TCRs were present in many individuals, most TCR sequences turned up only very rarely across donors. The study listed over 150 TCR beta chains as associated with cytomegalovirus. Most CMV-associated TCR beta chains appeared to be HLA-restricted in a later analysis, and the HLA associations seemed to be driven largely by CMV exposure. The earlier analysis of about 600 of the donors excluded over 15 rarely observed V segments, including chromosome 9 orphons, because counts were too low. Compared with equally common non-associated chains, HLA-associated TCR beta chains in a later analysis were more clonally expanded and had lower generation probabilities. Because some donors lacked HLA typing at each locus, the association tests relied only on the typed subset. A later analysis associated about 17,000 TCR beta sequences with specific HLA alleles at a false discovery rate of 0.05. When HLA alleles, especially DR and DQ, strongly co-occurred, TCR associations were difficult to assign to individual alleles.

Library construction relied on the immunoSEQ multiplex PCR assay. A mixture of 60 forward primers for TCR Vbeta segments and 13 reverse primers for TCR Jbeta segments was used in the multiplex PCR. The CDR3 region of rearranged TCR beta genes was amplified from genomic DNA by a multiplex PCR assay. The Illumina HiSeq System was used to sequence the amplified TCR beta libraries as 87-base-pair reads. As for the authors' bioinformatics: In a later analysis, around 80 million unique TCR beta chains were counted across the 650 to 700 repertoires, and approximately 9.9 million of these chains were shared by at least two donors. Raw reads were error-corrected and collapsed into unique sequences by a nearest-neighbor algorithm in which closely related sequences were merged to remove PCR and sequencing errors. CDR3 sequences were aligned to IMGT reference sequences to assign V, D and J gene segments. Each retained sequence needed at least a six-nucleotide match to both a V gene segment and a J gene segment. Rearrangements were called productive when the CDR3 lacked stop codons and stayed in frame with V and J; all others were non-productive. Following IMGT convention, CDR3 was defined as the stretch from the second conserved V-encoded cysteine to the conserved J-encoded phenylalanine. In an earlier analysis of 500 to 650 of the donors, sequences lacking an unambiguous match to a single V gene segment were excluded. An earlier analysis of 587 of the donors called V segments functional above 56.7% productive rearrangements and segregating when the between-donor standard deviation exceeded 5%. A statistical classification framework was built for diagnosing cytomegalovirus status from the catalog of TCR beta chain sequences. V and J gene assignment, in a later analysis, came from comparing TCR nucleotide sequences with IMGT/GENE-DB human TR gene sequences. A later analysis assigned CDR3 sequences and most-parsimonious VDJ recombination scenarios with the TCRdist pipeline. A later analysis defined each TCR beta chain by its CDR3 amino acid sequence plus V-gene family, and excluded reads lacking a unique V-gene family. To address suspected cross-contamination and a sequencing artifact, a later analysis removed approximately 600 highly shared, low-generation-probability nucleotide sequences. For each public chain, a later analysis derived a clonal expansion index from normalized ranks of inferred template counts within each repertoire. Generation probabilities in a later analysis came from a VDJ recombination model fitted to out-of-frame rearrangements, and those results were checked against IGoR. A later analysis scored TCR-TCR, TCR-HLA and TCR-CMV co-occurrence with hypergeometric tests, applying a repertoire-size bias correction to TCR pairs. To estimate false discovery rates, a later analysis permuted the HLA or CMV assignments 20 times. In a later analysis, co-occurring TCRs were grouped with DBSCAN, and TCRdist sequence similarity was added when clustering was performed within HLA-allele-positive subsets. Repertoires with fewer than 30,000 or more than 120,000 public chains, plus five repertoires with anomalous nucleotide sharing, were excluded from co-occurrence clustering. TCRdb took over this immuneACCESS table, retaining in-frame rearrangements with V and J assigned. Such tables are incomplete; in checked studies, under half of the missing clones stem from an unresolved V gene, and the remainder is unexplained. V and J calls and clone size come straight from that table; D and trimming were deduced from the DNA. The record for this sample contains 100,000 to 150,000 clones. Jointly, the top ten make up 1.5% to 1.9% of the sample.

With regard to this clone: This clone's antigen is unknown.

The sample was PBMCs. The source is a woman aged 40 to 49 in good health and CMV-seronegative.

The nucleotide sequence reads as follows: TGTGCCAGCTCACCTTGGTGGCTAGCCGCGTCGAACACCGGGGAGCTGTTTTTT. Its protein is CASSPWWLAASNTGELFF. The sequence links TRBV18 to TRBJ2-2, with a weak D call of TRBD2 (5 bases match). At the junction V is shortened by 3 bases and J by 0 bases, with 17 bases in between. The germline V gene encodes CDR1 KGHSH and CDR2 LQKENI. Including the terminal cysteine and phenylalanine, the CDR3 comprises 18 residues. Of the read, only the CDR3 DNA is kept; its 54 bases are in frame from base 1.